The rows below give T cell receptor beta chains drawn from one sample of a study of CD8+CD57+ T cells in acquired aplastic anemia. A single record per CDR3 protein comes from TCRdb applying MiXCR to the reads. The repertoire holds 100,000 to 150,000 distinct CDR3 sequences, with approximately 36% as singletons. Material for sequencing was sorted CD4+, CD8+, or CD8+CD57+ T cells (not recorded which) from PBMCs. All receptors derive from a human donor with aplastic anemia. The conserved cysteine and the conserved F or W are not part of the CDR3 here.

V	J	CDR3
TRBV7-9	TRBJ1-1	ASTNRDTEAF
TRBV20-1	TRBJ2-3	SARPLGPPADTQY
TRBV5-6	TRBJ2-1	ASSLPSGGMSYNEQF
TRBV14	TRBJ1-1	ASSQDWWSPDTEAF
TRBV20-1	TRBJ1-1	SARPGTGDTEAF
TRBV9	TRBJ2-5	ASSVDSGGFPETQY
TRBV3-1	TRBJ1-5	ASSFAETQPQH
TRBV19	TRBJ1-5	ASSNGGGGNQPQH
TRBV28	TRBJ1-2	ASSLTPGQTYGYT
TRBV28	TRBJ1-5	ASGGGAWQPQH
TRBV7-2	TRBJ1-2	ASLGGNYGYT